The entry that follows covers one T cell receptor beta chain sequence. The junction shows a germline mismatch at one end, possibly a read error. This record belongs to a study of Ad26.COV2.S vaccination and SARS-CoV-2 variants. In the study overall: Of the COV1001 trial arms, the Ad26.COV2.S arm included the donor.

This CDR3 region has 13 residues. The treatment was: around 19 received Ad26.COV2.S at low or high dose, single or two shots; roughly 5 received placebo; per-sample allocation not given. The samples were gathered on day 63 after the first injection of vaccine or placebo. An Ad26 vector expressing Wuhan-strain SARS-CoV-2 spike constituted the vaccine. Sequenced by immunoSEQ multiplex PCR; TCRdb stores in-frame clones only, minus some. The table shows about 680,000 clones, with about 89% occurring only once. The gene calls are TRBV12-3 or TRBV12-4 and TRBJ1-4; possible D gene TRBD1, 6 bases. The sequencing here drew on peripheral blood, taken in a trial of Ad26.COV2.S vaccine versus placebo. This receptor was obtained from a person between 18 and 59 years old who received the Ad26.COV2.S COVID-19 vaccine or a placebo. The CDR3 protein is CASSQGGWGASVF. In DNA, the CDR3 is TGTGCCAGCAGTCAGGGAGGGTGGGGGGCCTCCGTTTTT.